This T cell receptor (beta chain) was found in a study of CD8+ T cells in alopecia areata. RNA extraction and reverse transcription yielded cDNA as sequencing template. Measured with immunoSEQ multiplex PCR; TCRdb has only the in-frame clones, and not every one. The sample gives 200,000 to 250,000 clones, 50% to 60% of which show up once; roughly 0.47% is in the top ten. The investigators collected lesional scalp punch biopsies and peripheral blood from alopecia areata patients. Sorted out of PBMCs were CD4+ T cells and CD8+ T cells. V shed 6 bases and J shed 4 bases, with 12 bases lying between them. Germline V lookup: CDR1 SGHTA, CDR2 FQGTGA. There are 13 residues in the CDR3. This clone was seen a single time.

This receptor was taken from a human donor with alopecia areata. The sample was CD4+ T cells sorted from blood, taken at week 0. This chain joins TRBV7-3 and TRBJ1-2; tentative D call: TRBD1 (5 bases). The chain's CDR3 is CASSLHGGYGYTF. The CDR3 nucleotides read TGTGCCAGCAGTCTACATGGGGGCTATGGCTACACCTTC.